Shown below are 27 T cell receptor beta chains from a single sample sequenced in a study of chemoradiotherapy in HPV16-positive cancers. Sequenced by immunoSEQ multiplex PCR; TCRdb stores in-frame clones only, minus some. This sample has around 5,400 clones, with over 75% found just once. The sample was blood, taken from a patient who underwent chemoradiotherapy. The receptors were gathered from a human donor with HPV-associated anogenital cancer.

The chain recombines TRBV29-1 with TRBJ2-7, with D possibly matching TRBD1 (5 bases). The CDR3 has 13 residues. Germline lookup yields CDR1 SQVTM and CDR2 ANQGSEA. V was shortened by 6 bases and J by 4 bases, with 16 bases between the two germline ends. DNA of the CDR3: TGCAGCGTAATAGGAACAGGCATATACGAGCAGTACTTC. Translating gives CSVIGTGIYEQYF.

CDR3 sequence: CASSIRGRVENEQFF. CDR3 sequence (DNA): TGTGCCAGTAGTATCCGGGGCAGGGTGGAAAATGAGCAGTTCTTC. The chain joins TRBV19 to TRBJ2-1; the D call may be TRBD1 or TRBD2 (5 bases each). Germline V gene lookup returns CDR1 LNHDA and CDR2 SQIVND (reference sequence). The CDR3 is 15 amino acids. V lost 3 bases to trimming and J lost 7 bases, with 16 bases between them.

The chain uses TRBV30 and TRBJ2-5; 10 nucleotides match TRBD2. CDR1 and CDR2 from the germline V gene are GTSNPN and SVGIG (reference sequence). Losses at the gene ends were 2 bases for V and 7 bases for J; bases not matched to a gene: 10. This CDR3 is 15 amino acids long. The CDR3 bases are TGTGCCTGGAGTCCGTCGGGACTAGCGACGGTGACCCAGTACTTC. Protein sequence: CAWSPSGLATVTQYF.

This clone was picked up a small number of times. The chain recombines TRBV4-1 with TRBJ2-7, with TRBD1 as a possible D gene (6 bases). V was pared by 0 bases and J by 0 bases, with 12 bases between. Germline-derived CDR1 and CDR2 are MGHRA and YSYEKL. The CDR3 sequence is 16 residues long. The CDR3 region has the DNA TGCGCCAGCAGCCAAGATCAGGGGTCCCCCTCCTACGAGCAGTACTTC. Its protein product is CASSQDQGSPSYEQYF.

This rearrangement joins TRBV4-3 to TRBJ1-4, with TRBD1 matching over 11 bases. V gave up 0 bases and J gave up 8 bases; unmatched junction bases: 2. Per the germline V gene, CDR1 is LGHNA and CDR2 is YSLEER. This CDR3 spans 15 amino acids. The CDR3 DNA reads TGCGCCAGCAGCCAAGAAGGACAGGGGGCGGAAAAACTGTTTTTT. Translating gives CASSQEGQGAEKLFF.

Regarding this clone: The junction does not match germline at one end; this may be a read error. This rearrangement joins TRBV7-7 to TRBJ2-7; 9 bases align to TRBD2. The V gene's germline CDR1 is SSHAT and CDR2 FNYEAQ (reference sequence). This CDR3 is built from 14 residues. CDR3 residues: CASSLASGTYEQYF. DNA of the CDR3: TGTGCTAGCAGCTTGGCTAGCGGGACTTACGAGCAGTACTTC.

The V and J genes are TRBV4-1 and TRBJ2-2; tentatively, D is TRBD1 (5 bases). Trimming took off 5 bases at V and 3 bases at J, with 22 bases between the two ends. Germline V gene data show CDR1 as MGHRA and CDR2 as YSYEKL. The CDR3 is 18 amino acids. In DNA, the CDR3 is TGCGCCAGCAGCGCGCCCATTGACAGAGGTGACTACACCGGGGAGCTGTTTTTT. It encodes CASSAPIDRGDYTGELFF.

The CDR3 bases are TGTGCCAGCAGCCCCGTAGCGGGTGCCGGGGAGCTGTTTTTT. It translates to CASSPVAGAGELFF. This sequence joins TRBV7-9 and TRBJ2-2, with 7 bases matching TRBD2. With V trimmed by 5 bases and J by 6 bases, 6 bases remained unmatched. From germline, CDR1 is SEHNR and CDR2 FQNEAQ (reference sequence). The CDR3 spans 14 residues.

This rearrangement joins TRBV5-1 to TRBJ2-2; D is undetermined. The V gene lost 3 bases and the J gene lost 6 bases, with 6 bases spanning the gap. The V gene's germline CDR1 is SGHRS and CDR2 YFSETQ. The CDR3 has 12 amino acids. The CDR3 here is CASSSNSGELFF. The CDR3 DNA sequence: TGCGCCAGCAGCTCGAATTCCGGGGAGCTGTTTTTT.

This clone was found once. V gene TRBV11-3 combines with J gene TRBJ2-1; TRBD1 agrees at 8 bases. With 0 bases clipped from V and 5 bases from J, the junction kept 3 bases outside the gene matches. The germline V gene has CDR1 SGHNT and CDR2 YENEEA. The CDR3 length is 15 residues. The CDR3 is CASSLDGTGNNEQFF. In nucleotides, the CDR3 is TGTGCCAGCAGCTTAGATGGGACAGGAAACAATGAGCAGTTCTTC. Filled out from reference TRBV11-3 and TRBJ2-1, the complete variable domain reads EAGVVQSPRYKIIEKKQPVAFWCNPISGHNTLYWYLQNLGQGPELLIRYENEEAVDDSQLPKDRFSAERLKGVDSTLKIQPAELGDSAVYLCASSLDGTGNNEQFFGPGTRLTVL.

The rearrangement links TRBV10-3 to TRBJ1-1, with D perhaps TRBD1 (6 bases). The CDR3 has 13 amino acids. The germline CDR1 and CDR2 sequences are ENHRY and SYGVKD. Trimming took 3 bases from V and 3 from J, leaving 8 bases between them. In DNA, the CDR3 is TGTGCCATCAGTGACAGGGGAGACACTGAAGCTTTCTTT. Translated: CAISDRGDTEAFF.

J is TRBJ1-3 and V is TRBV15; 8 nucleotides agree with TRBD1. The CDR3 is made up of 15 amino acids. Germline V CDR1 and CDR2: LNHNV, YYDKDF (reference sequence). Trimming cost V 4 bases and J 4 bases; bases outside gene matches: 6. The CDR3 DNA is TGTGCCACCAGCACCCCCAGGGGGCTCGGAAACACCATATATTTT. It encodes CATSTPRGLGNTIYF.

CDR3 loop: CASRRGANTEAFF. The CDR3 DNA sequence: TGTGCCAGCAGAAGGGGGGCGAACACTGAAGCTTTCTTT. The V call is TRBV6-6, the J call TRBJ1-1; possible D gene TRBD1, 6 bases. Trimming stripped 6 bases from V and 1 base from J, with 9 bases between. Germline CDR1 and CDR2: MNHNY and SVGAGI (reference sequence). The length of the CDR3 is 13 residues.

The rearrangement joins TRBV6-5 to TRBJ2-7, with D unresolved. Trimming took off 5 bases at V and 4 bases at J, with 12 bases between the two ends. Germline V gives CDR1 MNHEY, CDR2 SVGAGI. The CDR3 has 13 residues. In DNA form, the CDR3 reads TGTGCCAGCAGTCGTGGGAATGGATACGAGCAGTACTTC. This encodes CASSRGNGYEQYF.

The chain carries TRBV7-6 and TRBJ2-5; tentatively, D is TRBD1 (5 bases). The CDR3 totals 15 residues. The germline V gene encodes CDR1 SGHVS and CDR2 FNYEAQ. V gave up 6 bases and J gave up 5 bases, with 19 bases separating them. This CDR3 is CASSPPAGSKETQYF. In nucleotides, the CDR3 is TGTGCCAGCAGTCCGCCGGCAGGGTCGAAGGAGACCCAGTACTTC.

This sequence joins TRBV4-2 and TRBJ2-3; 9 bases map to TRBD2. Trimming at V came to 0 bases and at J to 2 bases, leaving 6 bases not matched to a gene. CDR1 LGHNA and CDR2 YNFKEQ come from the germline V gene. The CDR3 totals 17 residues. CDR3 region: CASSQDFSGGPTDTQYF. CDR3 sequence (DNA): TGTGCCAGCAGCCAAGATTTTAGCGGGGGCCCCACAGATACGCAGTATTTT.

The rearrangement joins TRBV29-1 to TRBJ1-1; D might be TRBD1 (5 bases). The CDR3 totals 12 residues. V was trimmed by 4 bases and J by 4 bases, leaving 10 bases between them. Germline lookup yields CDR1 SQVTM and CDR2 ANQGSEA. CDR3 in amino acids: CSVGGEGTEAFF. DNA of the CDR3: TGCAGCGTTGGAGGGGAAGGCACTGAAGCTTTCTTT.

The chain couples TRBV11-2 to TRBJ2-5, with D perhaps matching TRBD1 (5 bases). The J call may be wrong; the DNA end is better matched by TRBJ2-7. Germline CDR1 SGHAT, CDR2 FQNNGV. The CDR3 has 16 residues. The CDR3 here is CASSRARGRLSYEQYF. CDR3 nucleotides: TGTGCCAGCAGCCGGGCTAGGGGCAGGTTGTCCTACGAGCAGTACTTC.

The rearrangement uses TRBV6-6 and TRBJ1-1; D perhaps matches TRBD1 (5 bases). The CDR3 loop spans 15 amino acids. V gave up 2 bases and J gave up 1 base, with 11 bases separating them. From germline, CDR1 is MNHNY and CDR2 SVGAGI (reference sequence). CDR3 residues: CASSYGSGQNTEAFF. In nucleotides, the CDR3 is TGTGCCAGCAGTTACGGATCTGGACAGAACACTGAAGCTTTCTTT.

V and J are TRBV9 and TRBJ2-5; tentatively, D is TRBD1 (6 bases). Germline V gives CDR1 SGDLS, CDR2 YYNGEE. The CDR3 consists of 15 residues. The ends were cut back, 1 base at V and 9 bases at J, with 19 bases in the middle. CDR3 loop: CASSVSAGDGIAQYF. CDR3 coding DNA: TGTGCCAGCAGCGTAAGCGCAGGGGATGGAATTGCCCAGTACTTC. Looking up the rest from reference TRBV9 and TRBJ2-5 gives the full variable domain: DSGVTQTPKHLITATGQRVTLRCSPRSGDLSVYWYQQSLDQGLQFLIQYYNGEERAKGNILERFSAQQFPDLHSELNLSSLELGDSALYFCASSVSAGDGIAQYFGPGTRLLVL.

The V call is TRBV19, the J call TRBJ1-4; TRBD1 agrees at 8 bases. The J segment lost 6 bases and the V segment lost 7 bases, leaving 7 bases of the junction unmatched. CDR1 LNHDA and CDR2 SQIVND come from the germline V gene (reference sequence). The CDR3 has 14 residues. The CDR3 coding sequence is TGTGCCAGTACTCTCCAGGGGGCAGATGAAAAACTGTTTTTT. This codes for CASTLQGADEKLFF.

The V call is TRBV7-9, the J call TRBJ1-2, with TRBD1 identical over 8 bases. V lost 7 bases to trimming and J lost 5 bases; unmatched junction nucleotides: 15. This CDR3 region has 16 residues. CDR1 is SEHNR and CDR2 is FQNEAQ in the germline V gene (reference sequence). The CDR3 nucleotides read TGTGCCAGCACCCCCCCGGGAGGACAGGGCCTATATGGCTACACCTTC. Translation gives CASTPPGGQGLYGYTF.

The chain employs TRBV25-1 and TRBJ1-4; D is unresolved. V dropped 3 bases and J dropped 8 bases, with 10 bases sitting between them. CDR3 length: 13 residues. The germline V gene has CDR1 MGHDK and CDR2 SYGVNS. The CDR3 reads CASSDLGHEKLFF. CDR3 in DNA: TGTGCCAGCAGTGATCTGGGTCACGAAAAACTGTTTTTT.

The chain is built from TRBV21-1 and TRBJ1-3. TRBV21-1 is labeled a pseudogene. This CDR3 is built from 14 residues. The CDR3 nucleotides are TGTGCCAGCAGCAAAGTGGGGGATAGGAACACCATATATTTT. It yields the protein CASSKVGDRNTIYF.

The chain is built from TRBV4-1 and TRBJ1-3; 10 bases line up with TRBD1. The length of the CDR3 is 17 residues. J was trimmed by 3 bases and V by 0 bases; bases with no gene match: 5. Germline V lookup: CDR1 MGHRA, CDR2 YSYEKL. The CDR3 bases are TGCGCCAGCAGCCAAGATGGGACAGGGGCGATTGGAAACACCATATATTTT. Residues: CASSQDGTGAIGNTIYF.

V and J are TRBV27 and TRBJ2-7; TRBD1 aligns across 11 bases. The germline gives CDR1 MNHEY, CDR2 SMNVEV (reference sequence). V trimming: 6 bases; J trimming: 3 bases; junction bases outside the gene matches: 10. The CDR3 spans 16 residues. CDR3 amino acids: CASSPDPGQGVYEQYF. The CDR3 region has the DNA TGTGCCAGCAGCCCAGATCCGGGACAGGGGGTCTACGAGCAGTACTTC.

The V gene is TRBV2, the J gene TRBJ2-3; D gene ambiguous. The CDR3 contains 11 residues. The germline CDR1 and CDR2 sequences are SNHLY and FYNNEI. The V gene lost 7 bases and the J gene lost 6 bases, with 8 bases spanning the gap. CDR3 coding DNA: TGTGCCAGCACGAGCCGGGATACGCAGTATTTT. It specifies CASTSRDTQYF.